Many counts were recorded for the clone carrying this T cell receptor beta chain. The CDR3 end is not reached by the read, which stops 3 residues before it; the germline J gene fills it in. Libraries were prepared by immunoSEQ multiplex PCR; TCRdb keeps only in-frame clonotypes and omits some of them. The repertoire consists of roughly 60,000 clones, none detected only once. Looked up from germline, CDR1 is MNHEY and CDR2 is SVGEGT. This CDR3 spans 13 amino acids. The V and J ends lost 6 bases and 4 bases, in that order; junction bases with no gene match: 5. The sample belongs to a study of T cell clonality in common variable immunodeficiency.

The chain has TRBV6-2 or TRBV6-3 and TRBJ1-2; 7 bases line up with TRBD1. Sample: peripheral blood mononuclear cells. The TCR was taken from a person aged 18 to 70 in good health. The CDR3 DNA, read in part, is TGTGCCAGCAGACCAGGGGGGACCTATGGC. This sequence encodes CASRPGGTYG. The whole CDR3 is CASRPGGTYGYTF.